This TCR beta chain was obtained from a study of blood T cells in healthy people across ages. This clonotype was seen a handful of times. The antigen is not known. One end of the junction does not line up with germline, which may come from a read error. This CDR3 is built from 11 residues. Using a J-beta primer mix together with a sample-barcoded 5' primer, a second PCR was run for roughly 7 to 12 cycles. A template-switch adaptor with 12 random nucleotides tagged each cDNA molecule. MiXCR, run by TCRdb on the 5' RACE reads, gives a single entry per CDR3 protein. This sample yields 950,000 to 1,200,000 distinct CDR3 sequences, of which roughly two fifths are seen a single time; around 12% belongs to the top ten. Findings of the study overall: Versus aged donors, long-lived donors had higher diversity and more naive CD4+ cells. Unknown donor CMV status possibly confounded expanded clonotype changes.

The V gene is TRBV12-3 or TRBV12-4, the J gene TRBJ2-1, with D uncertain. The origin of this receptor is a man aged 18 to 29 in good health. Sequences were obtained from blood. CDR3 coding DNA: TGTGCCAGCAGCATGTACACTGAGCAGTTCTTC. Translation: CASSMYTEQFF.